This is a list of T cell receptor beta chains from one sample in a study of blood T cell repertoires in COVID-19. Profiled with immunoSEQ multiplex PCR; TCRdb holds only in-frame clones, not every one. Of roughly 64,000 clones in the sample, approximately 90% were seen once. The sequenced material came from peripheral blood. The receptors originated from a man aged 50-59 years with active COVID-19. The CDR3 runs from the conserved cysteine through the conserved F or W. A D gene is named only where the DNA matches it firmly. Clone size, where shown, is once, few, many, or a class for clones that have expanded.

TRBV5-8	13	NA	TRBJ2-3	NA	CASSLGEEDTQYF	TGTGCCAGCAGCTTGGGGGAGGAGGATACGCAGTATTTT
TRBV24-1	15	NA	TRBJ2-2	NA	CATSVSLANTGELFF	TGTGCCACCAGTGTTAGTCTTGCGAACACCGGGGAGCTGTTTTTT
TRBV30	15	few	TRBJ1-6	NA	CAWIAGRSGNSPLHF	TGTGCCTGGATTGCAGGGAGGAGTGGTAATTCACCCCTCCACTTT
TRBV7-3	13	NA	TRBJ1-6	NA	CASSRDWGSPLHF	TGTGCCAGCAGCCGGGACTGGGGGTCACCCCTCCACTTT
TRBV7-2	14	NA	TRBJ2-5	NA	CASSRPGGEEPQYF	TGTGCCAGCAGCCGCCCCGGCGGGGAGGAGCCCCAGTACTTC
TRBV7-7	14	NA	TRBJ2-3	NA	CASSLTGGSDTQYF	TGTGCCAGCAGCTTAACGGGGGGCTCAGATACGCAGTATTTT
TRBV19	15	NA	TRBJ2-7	TRBD2	CASSSIGTSSYEQYF	TGTGCCAGTAGCTCGATCGGGACTAGTAGCTACGAGCAGTACTTC
TRBV2	15	NA	TRBJ2-1	TRBD2	CASSLREGLRNEQFF	TGTGCCAGCAGTTTGCGGGAGGGCCTAAGGAATGAGCAGTTCTTC
TRBV11-1	16	NA	TRBJ1-2	TRBD1	CASSLADRGDNYGYTF	TGTGCCAGCAGCTTAGCGGACAGGGGCGATAACTATGGCTACACCTTC
TRBV7-2	15	NA	TRBJ2-3	NA	CASSSRDFPPDTQYF	TGTGCCAGCAGCTCCCGGGACTTCCCCCCAGATACGCAGTATTTT
TRBV6-5	16	NA	TRBJ2-5	TRBD2	CASSSKMGGGEETQYF	TGTGCCAGCAGTTCGAAGATGGGCGGGGGGGAAGAGACCCAGTACTTC
TRBV19	15	few	TRBJ2-7	NA	CASGGVGAGDREQYF	TGTGCCAGTGGGGGGGTCGGCGCAGGGGACCGCGAGCAGTACTTC
TRBV18	14	NA	TRBJ2-6	NA	CASSPSEDRDYGAF	TGTGCCAGCTCACCTTCGGAGGACAGGGACTATGGGGCTTTC
TRBV18	15	few	TRBJ2-7	TRBD2	CASSPPSGRLYEQYF	TGTGCCAGCTCACCACCCAGCGGGAGACTCTACGAGCAGTACTTC
TRBV2	13	NA	TRBJ1-1	NA	CASSGEGVTEAFF	TGTGCCAGCAGTGGAGAGGGAGTCACTGAAGCTTTCTTT
TRBV6-6	14	NA	TRBJ2-5	TRBD2	CASSRGLASYAGDF	TGTGCCAGCAGCCGGGGACTAGCGTCCTACGCTGGGGACTTC
TRBV7-5	15	NA	TRBJ2-2	NA	CVRSHPGSYTGELFF	TGTGTCAGAAGCCACCCGGGGAGCTACACCGGGGAGCTGTTTTTT
TRBV6-6	16	NA	TRBJ2-3	NA	CASTDSRPSSTDTQYF	TGTGCCAGCACCGACAGTAGGCCCTCTAGCACAGATACGCAGTATTTT
TRBV12-5	15	NA	TRBJ1-3	NA	CASGLVVYSGNTIYF	TGTGCTAGTGGTTTGGTAGTCTACTCTGGAAACACCATATATTTT
TRBV18	17	NA	TRBJ2-2	NA	CASSPLSGVRVDGELFF	TGTGCCAGCTCACCACTTTCGGGAGTACGGGTTGACGGGGAGCTGTTTTTT
TRBV5-1	14	NA	TRBJ2-3	TRBD1	CASSLGTGIDTQYF	TGCGCCAGCAGCTTGGGGACAGGGATCGATACGCAGTATTTT
TRBV28	15	NA	TRBJ2-7	TRBD2	CASRRTSGASYEQYF	TGTGCCAGCAGACGAACTAGCGGGGCGTCCTACGAGCAGTACTTC
TRBV18	13	NA	TRBJ1-2	TRBD1	CASSSGQGIDYTF	TGTGCCAGCTCATCGGGACAGGGGATTGACTACACCTTC
TRBV25-1	14	once	TRBJ2-5	NA	CASSDGRFEETQYF	TGTGCCAGCAGTGATGGGAGGTTTGAAGAGACCCAGTACTTC
TRBV7-8	15	NA	TRBJ2-7	NA	CASSLARGEGYEQYF	TGTGCCAGCAGCTTAGCGCGGGGTGAGGGCTACGAGCAGTACTTC
TRBV7-2	12	NA	TRBJ1-3	NA	CASSPLRGTIYF	TGTGCCAGCAGCCCTCTCCGGGGCACCATATATTTT
TRBV28	16	NA	TRBJ2-2	NA	CASSLLGTANTGELFF	TGTGCCAGCAGTTTATTAGGTACAGCGAACACCGGGGAGCTGTTTTTT
TRBV7-2	14	few	TRBJ2-1	NA	CASSLANRNNEQFF	TGTGCCAGCAGCTTAGCGAACAGAAACAATGAGCAGTTCTTC
TRBV11-2	14	NA	TRBJ2-1	TRBD2	CASSLAGGPYEQFF	TGTGCCAGCAGCCTAGCGGGAGGGCCCTATGAGCAGTTCTTC
TRBV9	14	NA	TRBJ2-2	NA	CASSVVGGTGELFF	TGTGCCAGCAGCGTCGTAGGGGGCACCGGGGAGCTGTTTTTT
TRBV3-1/TRBV3-2	14	NA	TRBJ2-7	NA	CASSDGASVYEQYF	TGTGCCAGCAGCGACGGGGCTAGCGTTTACGAGCAGTACTTC
TRBV24-1	13	NA	TRBJ1-4	NA	CATSDQVNEKLFF	TGTGCCACCAGTGACCAGGTTAATGAAAAACTGTTTTTT
TRBV6-5	14	few	TRBJ2-7	NA	CASSYSRTRGEQYF	TGTGCCAGCAGTTACTCCCGAACTCGGGGCGAGCAGTACTTC
TRBV7-2	15	once	TRBJ1-2	NA	CASSPRVFPLYGYTF	TGTGCCAGCAGCCCCAGGGTCTTCCCCCTCTATGGCTACACCTTC
TRBV10-3	13	NA	TRBJ2-5	TRBD2	CAISVAGGETQYF	TGTGCCATCAGTGTAGCGGGAGGAGAGACCCAGTACTTC
TRBV10-1	14	NA	TRBJ2-1	TRBD2	CASIRTSTYNEQFF	TGCGCCAGCATTCGGACTAGTACCTACAATGAGCAGTTCTTC
TRBV19	13	NA	TRBJ2-3	NA	CASSILGTDTQYF	TGTGCCAGTAGTATTCTCGGCACAGATACGCAGTATTTT
TRBV2	16	NA	TRBJ1-6	NA	CASSGSGLGFNSPLHF	TGTGCCAGCAGTGGGTCTGGACTAGGGTTTAATTCACCCCTCCACTTT
TRBV3-1/TRBV3-2	13	NA	TRBJ1-1	NA	CASSSQGNTEAFF	TGTGCCAGCAGTTCACAGGGTAACACTGAAGCTTTCTTT
TRBV7-9	17	NA	TRBJ1-1	TRBD1	CASSLGTGGKVGTEAFF	TGTGCCAGCAGCTTAGGGACAGGGGGTAAAGTTGGCACTGAAGCTTTCTTT
TRBV13	11	NA	TRBJ2-1	TRBD1	CASVIGTDQFF	TGTGCCAGTGTTATTGGGACAGACCAGTTCTTC
TRBV28	12	NA	TRBJ1-5	NA	CASSLLYQPQHF	TGTGCCAGCAGTTTATTATATCAGCCCCAGCATTTT
TRBV4-2	14	NA	TRBJ2-2	NA	CASSQDVRAGELFF	TGTGCCAGCAGCCAAGATGTCAGGGCCGGGGAGCTGTTTTTT
TRBV2	14	NA	TRBJ2-1	TRBD1	CASSVQGARNEQFF	TGTGCCAGCAGTGTACAGGGGGCGCGGAATGAGCAGTTCTTC